This T cell receptor beta chain was retrieved from a study of blood T cell repertoires in COVID-19. Study as a whole: Samples representing acute and convalescent COVID-19 were sourced from the United States, Italy and Spain. From T cells, B-cell-depleted T cells, or PBMCs came the material, which was cDNA or gDNA.

Authors' processing steps: Reference gene primer amplification yielded estimated nucleated cell counts. Repertoires were generated with immunoSEQ multiplex PCR, while TCRdb's copy carries only in-frame clones and drops some. From that table come the V and J calls and clone size; the DNA was used to work out D and trimming. The table records a few hundred thousand clones, approximately 90% of them present only once. The sample holds one count of this clone. With 3 bases removed from V and 7 bases from J, the gap between germline ends came to 12 bases. The CDR3 is made up of 13 amino acids. Germline CDR1 and CDR2: SEHNR and FQNEAQ (reference sequence).

Sequenced: peripheral blood. This chain uses TRBV7-9 with TRBJ1-2; possible D gene TRBD1, 5 bases. The sequence derives from a man aged 65 to 85 with acute or convalescent COVID-19. CDR3 protein: CASSFDSFSGYTF. The CDR3 nucleotides read TGTGCCAGCAGCTTCGACAGTTTCAGTGGCTACACCTTC.